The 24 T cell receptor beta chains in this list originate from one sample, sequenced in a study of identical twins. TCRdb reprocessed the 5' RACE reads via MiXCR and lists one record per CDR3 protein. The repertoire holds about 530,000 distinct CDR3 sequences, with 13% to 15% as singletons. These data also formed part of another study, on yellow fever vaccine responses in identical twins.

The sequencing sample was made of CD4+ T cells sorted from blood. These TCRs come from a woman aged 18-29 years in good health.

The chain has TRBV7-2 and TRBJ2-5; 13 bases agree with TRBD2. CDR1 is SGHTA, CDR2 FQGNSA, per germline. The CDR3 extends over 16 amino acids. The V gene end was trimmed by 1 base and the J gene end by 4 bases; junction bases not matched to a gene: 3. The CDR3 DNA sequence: TGTGCCAGCAGCTTAGAGGGACTAGCGGGAAGAGAGACCCAGTACTTC. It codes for CASSLEGLAGRETQYF.

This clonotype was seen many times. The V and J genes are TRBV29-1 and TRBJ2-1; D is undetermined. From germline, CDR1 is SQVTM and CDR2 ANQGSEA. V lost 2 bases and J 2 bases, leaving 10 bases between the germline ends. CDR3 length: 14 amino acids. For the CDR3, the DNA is TGCAGCGTTGAACGCGGCCAGCCCTACAATGAGCAGTTCTTC. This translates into CSVERGQPYNEQFF.

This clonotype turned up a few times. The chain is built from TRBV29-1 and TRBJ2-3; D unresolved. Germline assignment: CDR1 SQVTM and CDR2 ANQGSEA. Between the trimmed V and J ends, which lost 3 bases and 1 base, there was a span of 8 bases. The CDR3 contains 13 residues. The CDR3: CSVEGPRTDTQYF. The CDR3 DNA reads TGCAGCGTTGAGGGCCCGCGCACAGATACGCAGTATTTT.

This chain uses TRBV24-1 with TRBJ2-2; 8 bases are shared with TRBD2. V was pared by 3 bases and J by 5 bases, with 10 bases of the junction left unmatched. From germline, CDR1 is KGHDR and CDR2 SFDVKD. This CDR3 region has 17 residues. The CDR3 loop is CATSDKGLVGLTGELFF. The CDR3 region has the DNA TGTGCCACCAGTGATAAGGGACTAGTTGGTCTGACCGGGGAGCTGTTTTTT.

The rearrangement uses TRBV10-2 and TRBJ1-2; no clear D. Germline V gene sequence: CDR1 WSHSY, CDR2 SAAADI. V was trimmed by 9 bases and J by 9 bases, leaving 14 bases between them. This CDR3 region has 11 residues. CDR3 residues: CASSEGLSYTF. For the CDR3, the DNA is TGCGCCAGTTCGGAGGGTTTGAGCTACACCTTC.

The CDR3 region has the DNA TGTGCCAGCAGTTTCGGACAGGGTTTCAATGAGCAGTTCTTC. As protein: CASSFGQGFNEQFF. J is TRBJ2-1 and V is TRBV28, with 8 bases aligning to TRBD1. Germline CDR1 is MDHEN and CDR2 is SYDVKM. Trimming removed 3 bases from V and 6 bases from J; junction bases left unmatched: 4. This CDR3 region has 14 residues.

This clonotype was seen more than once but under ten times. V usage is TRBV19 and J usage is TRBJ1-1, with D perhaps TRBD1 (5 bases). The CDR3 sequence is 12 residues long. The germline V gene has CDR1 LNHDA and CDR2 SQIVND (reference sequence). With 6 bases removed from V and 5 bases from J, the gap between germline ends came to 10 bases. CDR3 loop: CASRSRGTEAFF. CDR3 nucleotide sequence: TGTGCCAGTAGGTCGCGGGGGACTGAAGCTTTCTTT. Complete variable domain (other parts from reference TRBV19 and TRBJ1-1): DGGITQSPKYLFRKEGQNVTLSCEQNLNHDAMYWYRQDPGQGLRLIYYSQIVNDFQKGDIAEGYSVSREKKESFPLTVTSAQKNPTAFYLCASRSRGTEAFFGQGTRLTVV.

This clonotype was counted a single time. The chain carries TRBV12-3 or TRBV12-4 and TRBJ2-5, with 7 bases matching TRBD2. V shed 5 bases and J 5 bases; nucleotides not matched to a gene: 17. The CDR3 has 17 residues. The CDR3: CASSPGAAGSLGETQYF. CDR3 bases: TGTGCCAGCAGTCCCGGAGCAGCGGGGTCTCTCGGGGAGACCCAGTACTTC.

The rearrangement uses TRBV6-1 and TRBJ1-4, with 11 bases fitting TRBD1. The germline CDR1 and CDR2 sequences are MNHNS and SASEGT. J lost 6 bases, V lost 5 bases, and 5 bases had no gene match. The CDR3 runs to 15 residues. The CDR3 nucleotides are TGTGCCAGCAGTCTAAGGACAGGGGGCGATGAAAAACTGTTTTTT. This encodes CASSLRTGGDEKLFF.

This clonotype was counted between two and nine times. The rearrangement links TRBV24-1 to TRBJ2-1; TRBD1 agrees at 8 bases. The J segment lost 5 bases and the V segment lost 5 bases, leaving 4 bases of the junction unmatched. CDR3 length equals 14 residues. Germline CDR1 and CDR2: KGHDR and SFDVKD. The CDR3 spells CATSGTGRNNEQFF. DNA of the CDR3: TGTGCCACCAGTGGGACAGGGAGAAACAATGAGCAGTTCTTC.

The CDR3 DNA sequence: TGTGCCAGCAGTGAAGCCCTGCTCGGTGGAAACACCATATATTTT. It is translated as CASSEALLGGNTIYF. This rearrangement joins TRBV6-1 to TRBJ1-3; D not resolved. V lost 0 bases, J lost 3 bases, and 9 bases lay in between. The CDR3 is made up of 15 amino acids. The V gene's germline CDR1 is MNHNS and CDR2 SASEGT.

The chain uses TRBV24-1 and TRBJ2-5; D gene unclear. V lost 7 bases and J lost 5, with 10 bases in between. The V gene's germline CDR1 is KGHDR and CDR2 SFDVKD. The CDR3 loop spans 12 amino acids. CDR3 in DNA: TGTGCCACCAGCCTGGACGCGGAGACCCAGTACTTC. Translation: CATSLDAETQYF.

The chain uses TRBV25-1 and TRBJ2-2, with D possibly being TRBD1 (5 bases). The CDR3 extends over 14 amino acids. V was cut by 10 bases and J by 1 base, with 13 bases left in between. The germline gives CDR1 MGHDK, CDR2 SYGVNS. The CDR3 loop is CATAPGMNTGELFF. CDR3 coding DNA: TGTGCCACCGCGCCAGGGATGAACACCGGGGAGCTGTTTTTT.

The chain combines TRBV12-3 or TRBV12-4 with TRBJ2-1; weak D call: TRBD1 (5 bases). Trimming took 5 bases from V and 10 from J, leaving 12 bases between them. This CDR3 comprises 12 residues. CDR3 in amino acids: CASSLRGPEQFF. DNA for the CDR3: TGTGCCAGCAGTCTTAGGGGTCCCGAGCAGTTCTTC.

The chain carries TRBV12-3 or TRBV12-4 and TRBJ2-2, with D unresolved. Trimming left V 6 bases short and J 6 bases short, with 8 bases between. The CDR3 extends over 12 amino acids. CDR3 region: CASSQNSGELFF. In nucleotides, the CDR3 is TGTGCCAGCAGCCAAAACTCCGGGGAGCTGTTTTTT.

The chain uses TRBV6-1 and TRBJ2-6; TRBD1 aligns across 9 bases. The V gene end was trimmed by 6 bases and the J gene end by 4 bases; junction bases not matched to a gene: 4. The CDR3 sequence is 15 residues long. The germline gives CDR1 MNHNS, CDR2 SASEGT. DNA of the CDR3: TGTGCCAGCAGGGACAGGGGTACGGGGGCCAACGTCCTGACTTTC. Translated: CASRDRGTGANVLTF.

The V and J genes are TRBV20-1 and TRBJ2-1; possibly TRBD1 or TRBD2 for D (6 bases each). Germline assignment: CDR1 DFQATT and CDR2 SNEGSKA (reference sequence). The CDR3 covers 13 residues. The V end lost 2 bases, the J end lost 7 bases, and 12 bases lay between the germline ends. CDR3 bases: TGCAGTGCTAGAAATGGGGGGCGAAATGAGCAGTTCTTC. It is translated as CSARNGGRNEQFF.

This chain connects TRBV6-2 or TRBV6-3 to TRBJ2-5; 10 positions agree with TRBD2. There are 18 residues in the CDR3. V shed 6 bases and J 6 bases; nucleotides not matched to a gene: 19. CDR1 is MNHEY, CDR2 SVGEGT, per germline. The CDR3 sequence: CASSEALAGARILKTQYF. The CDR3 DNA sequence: TGTGCCAGCAGCGAGGCTCTAGCGGGGGCCAGAATTTTGAAGACCCAGTACTTC.

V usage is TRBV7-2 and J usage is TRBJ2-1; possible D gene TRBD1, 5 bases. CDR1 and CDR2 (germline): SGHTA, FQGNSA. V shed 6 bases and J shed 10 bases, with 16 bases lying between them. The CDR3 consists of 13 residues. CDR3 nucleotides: TGTGCCAGCAGGGAACAAACAGGACAAGAGCAGTTCTTC. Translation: CASREQTGQEQFF.

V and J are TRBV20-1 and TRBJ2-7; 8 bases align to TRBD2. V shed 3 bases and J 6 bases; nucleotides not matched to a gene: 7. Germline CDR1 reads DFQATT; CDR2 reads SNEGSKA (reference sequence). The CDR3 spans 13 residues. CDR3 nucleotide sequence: TGCAGTGCTAGTCGCGGGGGGCTCACCGAGCAGTACGTC. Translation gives CSASRGGLTEQYV.

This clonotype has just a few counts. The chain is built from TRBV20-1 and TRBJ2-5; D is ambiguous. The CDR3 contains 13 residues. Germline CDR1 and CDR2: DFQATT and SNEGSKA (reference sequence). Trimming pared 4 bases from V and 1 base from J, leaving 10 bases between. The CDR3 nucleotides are TGCAGTGCTACACTACCTATCCAAGAGACCCAGTACTTC. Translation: CSATLPIQETQYF.

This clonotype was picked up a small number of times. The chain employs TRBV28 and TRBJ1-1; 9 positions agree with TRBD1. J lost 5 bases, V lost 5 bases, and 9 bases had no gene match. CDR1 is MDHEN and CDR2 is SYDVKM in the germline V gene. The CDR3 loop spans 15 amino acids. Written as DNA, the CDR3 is TGTGCCAGCAGTCCCGGGACAGGGATAGGAACTGAAGCTTTCTTT. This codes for CASSPGTGIGTEAFF.

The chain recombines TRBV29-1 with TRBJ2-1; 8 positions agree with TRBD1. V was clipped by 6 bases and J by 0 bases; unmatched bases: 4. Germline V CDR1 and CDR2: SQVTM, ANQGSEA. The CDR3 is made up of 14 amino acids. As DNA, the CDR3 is TGCAGCGTGGGACAGGTTTTCTCCTACAATGAGCAGTTCTTC. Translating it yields CSVGQVFSYNEQFF.

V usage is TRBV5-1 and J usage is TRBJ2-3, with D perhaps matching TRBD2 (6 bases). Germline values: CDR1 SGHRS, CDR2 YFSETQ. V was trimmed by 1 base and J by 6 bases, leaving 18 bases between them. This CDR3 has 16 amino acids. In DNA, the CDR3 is TGCGCCAGCAGCTTGACGGCGGGGTCCCTCAGGGATACGCAGTATTTT. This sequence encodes CASSLTAGSLRDTQYF. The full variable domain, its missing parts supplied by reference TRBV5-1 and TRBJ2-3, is KAGVTQTPRYLIKTRGQQVTLSCSPISGHRSVSWYQQTPGQGLQFLFEYFSETQRNKGNFPGRFSGRQFSNSRSEMNVSTLELGDSALYLCASSLTAGSLRDTQYFGPGTRLTVL.